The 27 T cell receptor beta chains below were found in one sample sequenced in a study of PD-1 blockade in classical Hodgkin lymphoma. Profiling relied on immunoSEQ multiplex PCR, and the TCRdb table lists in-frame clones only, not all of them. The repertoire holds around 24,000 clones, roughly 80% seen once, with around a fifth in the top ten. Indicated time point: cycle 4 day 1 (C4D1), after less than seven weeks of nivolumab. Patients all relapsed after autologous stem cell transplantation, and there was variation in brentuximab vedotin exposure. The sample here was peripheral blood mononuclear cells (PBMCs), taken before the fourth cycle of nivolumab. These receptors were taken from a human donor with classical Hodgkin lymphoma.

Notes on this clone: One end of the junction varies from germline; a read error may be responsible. Here the CDR3 DNA reads TGTGCCAGCAGTTTATTGACAGCCTTTACCGACTTC. Amino acid sequence: CASSLLTAFTDF. V gene TRBV5-8 combines with J gene TRBJ2-7, with a weak D call TRBD1 (5 bases). This CDR3 has 12 amino acids. The germline gives CDR1 SGHTS, CDR2 YDEGEE. Full variable domain (remainder filled in from reference TRBV5-8 and TRBJ2-7): EAGVTQSPTHLIKTRGQQATLRCSPISGHTSVYWYQQALGLGLQFLLWYDEGEERNRGNFPPRFSGRQFPNYSSELNVNALELEDSALYLCASSLLTAFTDFGPGTRLTVT.

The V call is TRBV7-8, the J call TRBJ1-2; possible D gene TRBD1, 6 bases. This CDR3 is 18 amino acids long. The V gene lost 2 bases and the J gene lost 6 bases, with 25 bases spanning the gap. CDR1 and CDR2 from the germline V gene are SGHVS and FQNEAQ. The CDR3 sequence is CASSLPRGGKGESDGYTF. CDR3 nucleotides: TGTGCCAGCAGCTTACCCCGGGGAGGGAAGGGGGAATCGGATGGCTACACCTTC.

The CDR3 protein is CASSADGTYEQYF. The CDR3 DNA is TGTGCCAGCAGCGCAGACGGGACCTACGAGCAGTACTTC. The chain couples TRBV11-3 to TRBJ2-7, with D possibly TRBD2 on 5 matching bases. The V and J ends lost 5 bases and 2 bases respectively, with 10 bases between them. CDR1 and CDR2 (germline): SGHNT, YENEEA. The CDR3 covers 13 residues.

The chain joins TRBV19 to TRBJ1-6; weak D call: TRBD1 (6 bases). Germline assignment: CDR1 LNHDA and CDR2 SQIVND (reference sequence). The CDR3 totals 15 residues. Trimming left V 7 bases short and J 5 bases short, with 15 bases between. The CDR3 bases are TGTGCCAGTAAATGGGACACAGGAAATAATTCACCCCTCCACTTT. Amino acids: CASKWDTGNNSPLHF.

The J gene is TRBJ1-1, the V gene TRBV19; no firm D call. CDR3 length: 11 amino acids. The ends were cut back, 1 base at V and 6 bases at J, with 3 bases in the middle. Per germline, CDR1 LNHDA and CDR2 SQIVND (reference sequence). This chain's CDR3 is CASSIGPEAFF. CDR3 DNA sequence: TGTGCCAGTAGTATAGGCCCTGAAGCTTTCTTT.

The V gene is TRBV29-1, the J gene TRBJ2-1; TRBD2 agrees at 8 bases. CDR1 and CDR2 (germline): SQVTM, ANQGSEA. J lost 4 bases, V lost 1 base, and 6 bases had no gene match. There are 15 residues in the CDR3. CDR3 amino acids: CSVEGVAGFYNEQFF. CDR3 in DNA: TGCAGCGTTGAAGGAGTAGCGGGGTTTTACAATGAGCAGTTCTTC.

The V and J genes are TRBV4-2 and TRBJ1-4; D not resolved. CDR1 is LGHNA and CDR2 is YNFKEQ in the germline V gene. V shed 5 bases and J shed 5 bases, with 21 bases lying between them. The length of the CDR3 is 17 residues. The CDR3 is CASSESTLAQGNEKLFF. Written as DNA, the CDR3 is TGTGCCAGCAGCGAATCGACGTTGGCGCAAGGAAATGAAAAACTGTTTTTT.

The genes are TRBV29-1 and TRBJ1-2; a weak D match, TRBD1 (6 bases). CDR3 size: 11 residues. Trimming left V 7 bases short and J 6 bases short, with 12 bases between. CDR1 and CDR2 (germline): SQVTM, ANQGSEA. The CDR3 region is CSGSQGHGYTF. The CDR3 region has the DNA TGCAGCGGAAGCCAGGGGCATGGCTACACCTTC.

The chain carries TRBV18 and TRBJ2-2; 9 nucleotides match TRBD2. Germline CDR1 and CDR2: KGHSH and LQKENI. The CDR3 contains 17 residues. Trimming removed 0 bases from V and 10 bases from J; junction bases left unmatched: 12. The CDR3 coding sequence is TGTGCCAGCTCACCACCTCTTACTAGCGGGCGATATTTGGAGCTGTTTTTT. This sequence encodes CASSPPLTSGRYLELFF. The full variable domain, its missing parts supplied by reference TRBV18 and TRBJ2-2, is NAGVMQNPRHLVRRRGQEARLRCSPMKGHSHVYWYRQLPEEGLKFMVYLQKENIIDESGMPKERFSAEFPKEGPSILRIQQVVRGDSAAYFCASSPPLTSGRYLELFFGEGSRLTVL.

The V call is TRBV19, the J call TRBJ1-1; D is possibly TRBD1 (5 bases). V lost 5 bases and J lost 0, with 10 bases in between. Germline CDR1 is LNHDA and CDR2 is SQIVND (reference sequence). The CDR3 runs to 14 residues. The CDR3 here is CASSPAGLNTEAFF. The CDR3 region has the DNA TGTGCCAGTAGTCCCGCGGGGCTGAACACTGAAGCTTTCTTT.

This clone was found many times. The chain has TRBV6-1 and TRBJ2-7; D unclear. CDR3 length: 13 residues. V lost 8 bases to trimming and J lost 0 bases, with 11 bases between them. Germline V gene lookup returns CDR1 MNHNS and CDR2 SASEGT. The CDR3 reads CASGQVSSYEQYF. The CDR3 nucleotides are TGTGCCAGCGGGCAGGTATCCTCCTACGAGCAGTACTTC.

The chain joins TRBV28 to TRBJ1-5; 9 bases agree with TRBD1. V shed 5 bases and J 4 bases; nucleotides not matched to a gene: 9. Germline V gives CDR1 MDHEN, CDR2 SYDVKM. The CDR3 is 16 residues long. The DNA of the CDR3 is TGTGCCAGCAGTCCCAACCACAGGGGGCAGAATCAGCCCCAGCATTTT. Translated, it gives CASSPNHRGQNQPQHF.

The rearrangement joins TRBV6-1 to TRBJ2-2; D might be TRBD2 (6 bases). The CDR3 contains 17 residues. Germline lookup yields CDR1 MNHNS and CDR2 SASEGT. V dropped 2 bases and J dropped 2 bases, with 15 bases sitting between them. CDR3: CASSETSTGANTGELFF. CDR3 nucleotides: TGTGCCAGCAGTGAAACTTCCACGGGAGCTAACACCGGGGAGCTGTTTTTT.

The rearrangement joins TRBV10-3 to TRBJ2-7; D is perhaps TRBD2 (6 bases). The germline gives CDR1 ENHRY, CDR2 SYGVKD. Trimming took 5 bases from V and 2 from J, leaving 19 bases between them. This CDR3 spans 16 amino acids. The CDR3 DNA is TGTGCCATCAGTTATTTTTCCCGGGAGCCGGCCTACGAGCAGTACTTC. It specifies CAISYFSREPAYEQYF.

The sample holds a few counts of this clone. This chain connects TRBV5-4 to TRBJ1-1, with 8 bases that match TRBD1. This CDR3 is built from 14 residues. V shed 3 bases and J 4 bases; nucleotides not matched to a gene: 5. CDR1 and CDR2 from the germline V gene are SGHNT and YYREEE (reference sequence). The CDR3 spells CASSSGQGVTEAFF. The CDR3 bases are TGTGCCAGCAGCTCAGGACAGGGAGTCACTGAAGCTTTCTTT.

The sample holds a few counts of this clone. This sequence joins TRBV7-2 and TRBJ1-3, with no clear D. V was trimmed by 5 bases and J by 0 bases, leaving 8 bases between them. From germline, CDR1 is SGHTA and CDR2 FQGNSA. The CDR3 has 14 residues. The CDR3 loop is CASSPFFSGNTIYF. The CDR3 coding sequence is TGTGCCAGCAGCCCCTTTTTCTCTGGAAACACCATATATTTT.

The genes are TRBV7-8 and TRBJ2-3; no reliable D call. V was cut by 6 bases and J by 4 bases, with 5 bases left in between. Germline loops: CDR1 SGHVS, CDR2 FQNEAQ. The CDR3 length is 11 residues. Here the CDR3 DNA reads TGTGCCAGCAGTCTCGCAGATACGCAGTATTTT. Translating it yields CASSLADTQYF.

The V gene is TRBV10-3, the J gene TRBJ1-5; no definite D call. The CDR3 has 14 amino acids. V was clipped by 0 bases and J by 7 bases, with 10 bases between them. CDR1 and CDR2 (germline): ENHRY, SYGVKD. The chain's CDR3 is CAISESGFWQPQHF. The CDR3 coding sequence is TGTGCCATCAGTGAGTCGGGGTTTTGGCAGCCCCAGCATTTT.

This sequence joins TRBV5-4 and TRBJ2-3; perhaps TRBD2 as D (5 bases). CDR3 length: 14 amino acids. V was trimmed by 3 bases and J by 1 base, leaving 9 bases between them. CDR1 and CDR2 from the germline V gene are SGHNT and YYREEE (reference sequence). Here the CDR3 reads CASSSEDGTDTQYF. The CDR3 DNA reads TGTGCCAGCAGCTCGGAGGACGGCACAGATACGCAGTATTTT.

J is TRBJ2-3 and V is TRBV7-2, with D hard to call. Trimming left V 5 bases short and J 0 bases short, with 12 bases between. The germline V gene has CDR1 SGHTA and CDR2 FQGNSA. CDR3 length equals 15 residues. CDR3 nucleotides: TGTGCCAGCAGCGTACGGTGGGATAGCACAGATACGCAGTATTTT. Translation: CASSVRWDSTDTQYF.

The CDR3 DNA is TGCAGCGTTGAAGCTCCTCAGCGGATATCCTACAATGAGCAGTTCTTC. Translation: CSVEAPQRISYNEQFF. This rearrangement joins TRBV29-1 to TRBJ2-1; possibly TRBD2 for D (5 bases). V lost 1 base and J 1 base, leaving 14 bases between the germline ends. CDR1 is SQVTM and CDR2 is ANQGSEA in the germline V gene. This CDR3 has 16 amino acids.

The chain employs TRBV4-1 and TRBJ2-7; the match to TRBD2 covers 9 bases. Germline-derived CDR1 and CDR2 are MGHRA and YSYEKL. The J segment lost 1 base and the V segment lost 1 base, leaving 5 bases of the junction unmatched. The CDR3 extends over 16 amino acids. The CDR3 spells CASSQGEAGGSYEQYF. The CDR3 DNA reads TGCGCCAGCAGCCAAGGGGAGGCGGGGGGGTCCTACGAGCAGTACTTC.

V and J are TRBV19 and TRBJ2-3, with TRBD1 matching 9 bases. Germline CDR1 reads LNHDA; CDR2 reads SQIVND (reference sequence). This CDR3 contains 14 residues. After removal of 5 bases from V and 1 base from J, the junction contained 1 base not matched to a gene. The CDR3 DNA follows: TGTGCCAGTAGTTGGACAGGGGGCACAGATACGCAGTATTTT. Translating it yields CASSWTGGTDTQYF.

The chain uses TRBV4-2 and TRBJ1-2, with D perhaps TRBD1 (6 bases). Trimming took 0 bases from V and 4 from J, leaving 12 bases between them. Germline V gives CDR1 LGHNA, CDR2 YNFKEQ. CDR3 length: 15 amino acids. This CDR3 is CASSQDIQGSYGYTF. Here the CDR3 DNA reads TGTGCCAGCAGCCAAGATATACAGGGCTCCTATGGCTACACCTTC.

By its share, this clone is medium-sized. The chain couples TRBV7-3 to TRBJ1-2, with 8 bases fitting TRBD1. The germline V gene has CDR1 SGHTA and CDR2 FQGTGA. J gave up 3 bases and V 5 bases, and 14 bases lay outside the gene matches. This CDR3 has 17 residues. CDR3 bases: TGTGCCAGCAGCCCTTCCCGTCCCGGACAGGGAGACTATGGCTACACCTTC. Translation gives CASSPSRPGQGDYGYTF.

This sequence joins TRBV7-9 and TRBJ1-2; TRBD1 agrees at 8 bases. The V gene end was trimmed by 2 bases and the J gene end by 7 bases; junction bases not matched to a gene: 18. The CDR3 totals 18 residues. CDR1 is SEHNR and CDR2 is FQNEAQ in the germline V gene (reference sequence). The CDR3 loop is CASSLTLRDRRWKGGYTF. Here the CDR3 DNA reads TGTGCCAGCAGCTTAACTCTGCGGGACAGGCGGTGGAAGGGTGGCTACACCTTC.

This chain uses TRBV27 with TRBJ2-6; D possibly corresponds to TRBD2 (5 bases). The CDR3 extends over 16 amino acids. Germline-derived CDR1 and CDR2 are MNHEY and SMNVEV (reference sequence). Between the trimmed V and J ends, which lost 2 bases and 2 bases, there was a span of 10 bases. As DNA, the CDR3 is TGTGCCAGCAGTTTACGAGCGGTAGCTGGGGCCAACGTCCTGACTTTC. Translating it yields CASSLRAVAGANVLTF. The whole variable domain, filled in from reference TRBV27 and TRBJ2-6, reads EAQVTQNPRYLITVTGKKLTVTCSQNMNHEYMSWYRQDPGLGLRQIYYSMNVEVTDKGDVPEGYKVSRKEKRNFPLILESPSPNQTSLYFCASSLRAVAGANVLTFGAGSRLTVL.